This T cell receptor beta chain was identified in a study of blood T cell repertoires in COVID-19. Study information: The origin of the acute and convalescent COVID-19 samples was the United States, Italy and Spain. In each case, the material was cDNA or gDNA derived from T cells, B-cell-depleted T cells, or PBMCs.

Original analysis: How many nucleated cells were present was estimated from reference gene primer amplification. The protocol was immunoSEQ multiplex PCR, while the TCRdb copy is restricted to in-frame clones and leaves out a portion. The V and J calls and clone size were taken over from that table, and D and trimming were inferred from the DNA. The sample contains almost 250,000 clones, approximately 89% of which appear only once. Sequenced input: peripheral blood. The source is a woman aged 60-75 years who had recovered from COVID-19.

The CDR3 region is CSARVTSEQYF. The CDR3 region has the DNA TGCAGTGCTAGAGTCACGAGCGAGCAGTACTTC. V is TRBV20-1 and J is TRBJ2-7; D unresolved. The CDR3 extends over 11 amino acids. Trimming pared 1 base from V and 6 bases from J, leaving 7 bases between. Germline CDR1 DFQATT, CDR2 SNEGSKA (reference sequence).